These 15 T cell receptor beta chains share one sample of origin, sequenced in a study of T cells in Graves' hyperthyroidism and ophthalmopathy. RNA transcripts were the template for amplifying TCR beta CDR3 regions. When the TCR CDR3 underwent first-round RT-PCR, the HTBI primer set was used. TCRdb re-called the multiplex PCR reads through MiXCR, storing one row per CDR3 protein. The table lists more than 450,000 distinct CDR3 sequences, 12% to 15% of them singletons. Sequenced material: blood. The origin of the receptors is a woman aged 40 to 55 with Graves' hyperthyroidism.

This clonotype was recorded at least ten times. In DNA form, the CDR3 reads TGCGCCAGCAGCTTGGCTGGACAGGGGGTCGGCGAGCAGTACTTC. Translated: CASSLAGQGVGEQYF. The V call is TRBV5-1, the J call TRBJ2-7, with TRBD1 matching 10 bases. With V trimmed by 0 bases and J by 6 bases, 6 bases remained unmatched. This CDR3 spans 15 amino acids. Germline V lookup: CDR1 SGHRS, CDR2 YFSETQ.

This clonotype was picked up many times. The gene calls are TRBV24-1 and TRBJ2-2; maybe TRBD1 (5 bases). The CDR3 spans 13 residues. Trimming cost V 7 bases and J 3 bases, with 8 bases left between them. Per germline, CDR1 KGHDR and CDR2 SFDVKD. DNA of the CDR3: TGTGCCACCAGGGAACAGGACACCGGGGAGCTGTTTTTT. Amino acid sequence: CATREQDTGELFF.

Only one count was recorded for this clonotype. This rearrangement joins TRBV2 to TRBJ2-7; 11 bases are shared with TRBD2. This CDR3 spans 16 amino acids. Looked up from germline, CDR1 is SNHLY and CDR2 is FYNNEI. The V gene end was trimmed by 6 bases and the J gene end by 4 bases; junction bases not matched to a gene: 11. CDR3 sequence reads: CASRAERLAGSYEQYF. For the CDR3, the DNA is TGTGCCAGCAGGGCCGAACGACTAGCGGGAAGTTACGAGCAGTACTTC. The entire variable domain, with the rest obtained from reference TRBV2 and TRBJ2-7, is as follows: EPEVTQTPSHQVTQMGQEVILRCVPISNHLYFYWYRQILGQKVEFLVSFYNNEISEKSEIFDDQFSVERPDGSNFTLKIRSTKLEDSAMYFCASRAERLAGSYEQYFGPGTRLTVT.

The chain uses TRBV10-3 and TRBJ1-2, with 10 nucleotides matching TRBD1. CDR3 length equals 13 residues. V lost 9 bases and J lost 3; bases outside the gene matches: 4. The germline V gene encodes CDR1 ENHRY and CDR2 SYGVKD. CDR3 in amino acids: CAIGQGEDYGYTF. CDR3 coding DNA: TGTGCCATAGGACAGGGGGAGGACTATGGCTACACCTTC.

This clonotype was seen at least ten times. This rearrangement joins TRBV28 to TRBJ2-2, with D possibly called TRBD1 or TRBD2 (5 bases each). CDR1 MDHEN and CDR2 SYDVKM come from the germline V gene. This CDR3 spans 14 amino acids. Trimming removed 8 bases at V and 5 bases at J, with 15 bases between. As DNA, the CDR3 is TGTGCCAGCGGTCTTCGGGACGGTACCGGGGAGCTGTTTTTT. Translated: CASGLRDGTGELFF.

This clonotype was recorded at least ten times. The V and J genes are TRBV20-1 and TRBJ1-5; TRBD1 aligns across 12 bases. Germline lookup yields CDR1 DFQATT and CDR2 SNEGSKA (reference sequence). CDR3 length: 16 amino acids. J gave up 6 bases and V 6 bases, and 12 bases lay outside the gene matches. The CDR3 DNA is TGCAGTGCCAAGGGACAGGGGGCGGGCGATTCTCAGCCCCAGCATTTT. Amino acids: CSAKGQGAGDSQPQHF.

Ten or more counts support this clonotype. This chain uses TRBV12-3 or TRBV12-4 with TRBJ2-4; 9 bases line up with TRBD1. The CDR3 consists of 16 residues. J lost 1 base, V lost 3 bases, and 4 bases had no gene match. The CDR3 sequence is CASSFWTGDAKNIQYF. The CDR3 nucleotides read TGTGCCAGCAGTTTCTGGACAGGGGACGCCAAAAACATTCAGTACTTC.

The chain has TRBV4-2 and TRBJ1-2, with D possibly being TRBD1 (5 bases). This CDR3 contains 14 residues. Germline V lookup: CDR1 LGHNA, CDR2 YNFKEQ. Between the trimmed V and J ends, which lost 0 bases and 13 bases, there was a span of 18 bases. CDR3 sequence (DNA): TGTGCCAGCAGCCAAGATGTCCAGGGCCGAACTTTCACCTTC. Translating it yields CASSQDVQGRTFTF.

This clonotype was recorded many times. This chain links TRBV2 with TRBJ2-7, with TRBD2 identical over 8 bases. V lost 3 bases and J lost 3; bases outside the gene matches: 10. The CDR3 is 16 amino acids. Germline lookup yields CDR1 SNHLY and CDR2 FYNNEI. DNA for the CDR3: TGTGCCAGCAGTGATGTGCTAGCGGGTAACAACTACGAGCAGTACTTC. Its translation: CASSDVLAGNNYEQYF.

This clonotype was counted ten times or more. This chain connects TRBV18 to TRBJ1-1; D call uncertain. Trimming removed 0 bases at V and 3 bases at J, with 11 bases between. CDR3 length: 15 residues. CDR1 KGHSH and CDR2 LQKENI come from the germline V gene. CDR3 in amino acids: CASSPPVNTYTEAFF. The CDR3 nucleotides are TGTGCCAGCTCACCACCGGTAAATACATACACTGAAGCTTTCTTT.

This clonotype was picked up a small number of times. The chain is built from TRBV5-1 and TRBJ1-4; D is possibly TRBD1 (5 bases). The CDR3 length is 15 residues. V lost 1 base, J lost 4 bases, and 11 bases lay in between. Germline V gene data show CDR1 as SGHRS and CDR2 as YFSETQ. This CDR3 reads CASSLWAGLNEKLFF. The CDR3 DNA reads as TGCGCCAGCAGCTTGTGGGCAGGGCTTAATGAAAAACTGTTTTTT.

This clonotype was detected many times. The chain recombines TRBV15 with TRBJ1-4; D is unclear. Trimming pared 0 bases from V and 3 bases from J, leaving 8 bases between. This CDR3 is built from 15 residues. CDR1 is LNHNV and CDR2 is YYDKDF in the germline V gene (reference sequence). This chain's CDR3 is CATSRDGRSNEKLFF. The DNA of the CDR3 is TGTGCCACCAGCAGAGATGGGAGGTCTAATGAAAAACTGTTTTTT.

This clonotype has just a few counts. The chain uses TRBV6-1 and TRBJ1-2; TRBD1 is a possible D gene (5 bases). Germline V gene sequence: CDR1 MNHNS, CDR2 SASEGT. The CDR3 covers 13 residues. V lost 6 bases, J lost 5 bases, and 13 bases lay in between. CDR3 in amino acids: CASSQNRQYGYTF. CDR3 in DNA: TGTGCCAGCAGCCAAAACAGACAGTATGGCTACACCTTC.

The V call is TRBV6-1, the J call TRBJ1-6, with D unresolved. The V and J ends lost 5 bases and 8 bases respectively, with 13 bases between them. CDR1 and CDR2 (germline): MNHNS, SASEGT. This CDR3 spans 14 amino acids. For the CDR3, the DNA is TGTGCCAGCAGTACGCTCATGGGCGATTCACCCCTCCACTTT. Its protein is CASSTLMGDSPLHF.

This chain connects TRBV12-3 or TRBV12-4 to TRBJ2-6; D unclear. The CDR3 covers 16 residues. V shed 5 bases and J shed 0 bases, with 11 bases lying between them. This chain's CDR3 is CASSPGPISGANVLTF. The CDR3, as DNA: TGTGCCAGCAGTCCCGGACCGATCTCTGGGGCCAACGTCCTGACTTTC.